Listed below are T cell receptor beta chains from one sample, sequenced in a study of T cell changes during pregnancy in multiple sclerosis. This table comes from immunoSEQ multiplex PCR, and its TCRdb copy is limited to in-frame clones, with some not included. The sample yields about 43,000 clones, approximately 90% seen once. Sequencing used PBMCs (not recorded whether the cells were cultured). These TCRs come from a female donor with multiple sclerosis, enrolled in a pregnancy study. Both conserved end residues are part of each CDR3. The D gene is left open where the match is weak. The size entry is marked missing in some rows and otherwise reads once, few, many or a size class.

>.|TRBV7-9|.|14|TRBJ2-5
CASSAGTPLETQYF
TGTGCCAGCAGCGCTGGGACACCTTTAGAGACCCAGTACTTC
>TRBD2|TRBV18|.|17|TRBJ2-5
CASSPLGLATHQETQYF
TGTGCCAGCTCACCCCTCGGACTAGCGACCCACCAAGAGACCCAGTACTTC
>.|TRBV9|few|15|TRBJ2-7
CASSVATVRTYEQYF
TGTGCCAGCAGCGTAGCTACGGTCAGAACCTACGAGCAGTACTTC
>.|TRBV11-2|.|16|TRBJ2-1
CASSYTGTRSYNEQFF
TGTGCCAGCAGCTATACCGGGACTCGCTCCTACAATGAGCAGTTCTTC
>TRBD2|TRBV9|.|17|TRBJ2-7
CASSVGPLAGSSYEQYF
TGTGCCAGCAGCGTAGGTCCTCTAGCGGGCTCTTCCTACGAGCAGTACTTC
>TRBD1|TRBV6-5|.|13|TRBJ1-2
CASSYQRGLDYTF
TGTGCCAGCAGCTACCAGAGGGGGCTCGACTACACCTTC
>.|TRBV19|.|15|TRBJ1-2
CASRGRQIANYGYTF
TGTGCCAGTAGGGGAAGACAGATAGCTAACTATGGCTACACCTTC
>.|TRBV16|.|14|TRBJ1-2
CASSQSPALDGYTF
TGTGCCAGCAGCCAATCTCCGGCCCTCGATGGCTACACCTTC
>TRBD2|TRBV6-1|.|15|TRBJ2-5
CASSRLAGDQETQYF
TGTGCCAGCAGCCGGCTAGCGGGAGACCAAGAGACCCAGTACTTC
>TRBD1|TRBV28|.|14|TRBJ2-7
CASETGQGLLEQYF
TGTGCCAGTGAGACGGGACAGGGGCTGCTCGAGCAGTACTTC
>TRBD2|TRBV19|.|14|TRBJ2-3
CASSLAGGTDTQYF
TGTGCCAGTAGCCTAGCGGGAGGCACAGATACGCAGTATTTT
>.|TRBV27|.|16|TRBJ2-7
CASSPSSGHLSYEQYF
TGTGCCAGCAGTCCCTCGTCGGGACACTTATCCTACGAGCAGTACTTC
>TRBD1|TRBV18|.|18|TRBJ2-5
CASSPGWTGEARRETQYF
TGTGCCAGCTCACCAGGGTGGACAGGGGAGGCCCGACGAGAGACCCAGTACTTC
>.|TRBV28|.|16|TRBJ2-7
CASSWSYAETSYEQYF
TGTGCCAGCAGCTGGTCGTACGCGGAAACCTCCTACGAGCAGTACTTC
>TRBD2|TRBV6-1|few|15|TRBJ2-7
CASRGLRREVYEQYF
TGTGCCAGCCGGGGTTTAAGGCGGGAGGTCTACGAGCAGTACTTC
>.|TRBV10-3|.|14|TRBJ2-7
CAITLGPRSPEQYF
TGTGCCATCACCCTGGGACCAAGGAGTCCCGAGCAGTACTTC
>.|TRBV5-1|.|14|TRBJ2-3
CASSLVIDPDTQYF
TGCGCCAGCAGCTTGGTCATCGACCCAGATACGCAGTATTTT
>.|TRBV5-4|.|13|TRBJ2-3
CAPSDVGSDTQYF
TGTGCCCCTTCCGATGTGGGGTCGGATACGCAGTATTTT
>.|TRBV6-6|.|14|TRBJ2-7
CASSYKGTGNEQYF
TGTGCCAGCAGTTACAAGGGGACTGGGAACGAGCAGTACTTC
>.|TRBV29-1|.|16|TRBJ2-3
CSVESRRASSTDTQYF
TGCAGCGTTGAATCCCGACGGGCCTCTAGCACAGATACGCAGTATTTT
>.|TRBV5-1|.|14|TRBJ1-1
CASSLTRADTEAFF
TGCGCCAGCAGCTTGACCAGGGCGGACACTGAAGCTTTCTTT
>TRBD2|TRBV6-4|.|15|TRBJ2-1
CASSSGTSDYNEQFF
TGTGCCAGCAGTTCCGGGACTAGCGACTACAATGAGCAGTTCTTC
>.|TRBV5-1|.|16|TRBJ2-2
CASSLAMASNTGELFF
TGCGCCAGCAGCTTGGCTATGGCTTCTAACACCGGGGAGCTGTTTTTT
>TRBD2|TRBV6-1|.|19|TRBJ2-5
CASSEGQSGLAGEGETQYF
TGTGCCAGCAGTGAAGGACAATCGGGACTAGCGGGAGAAGGGGAGACCCAGTACTTC
>.|TRBV5-1|.|14|TRBJ1-4
CASSLDRLNEKLFF
TGCGCCAGCAGCTTAGACAGGCTCAATGAAAAACTGTTTTTT
>.|TRBV29-1|.|11|TRBJ1-4
CSVVEDEKLFF
TGCAGCGTTGTGGAAGATGAAAAACTGTTTTTT
>TRBD1|TRBV19|.|15|TRBJ2-5
CASSTGTGFMETQYF
TGTGCCAGTAGTACCGGGACAGGGTTCATGGAGACCCAGTACTTC
>TRBD2|TRBV5-6|.|15|TRBJ2-5
CASSLTSGGQETQYF
TGTGCCAGCAGCTTGACTAGCGGGGGCCAAGAGACCCAGTACTTC
>.|TRBV27|.|13|TRBJ1-4
CASSPRVNEKLFF
TGTGCCAGCAGTCCCCGCGTTAATGAAAAACTGTTTTTT
>TRBD2|TRBV4-1|.|18|TRBJ2-7
CASSSGASGSSTSYEQYF
TGCGCCAGCAGCTCCGGGGCTAGCGGGAGTTCCACGTCCTACGAGCAGTACTTC
>TRBD1|TRBV13|.|13|TRBJ2-7
CASSGDSSYEQYF
TGTGCCAGCAGCGGGGACAGCTCCTACGAGCAGTACTTC
>.|TRBV14|.|19|TRBJ1-2
CASSQDFPNSAVGFDGYTF
TGTGCCAGCAGCCAAGATTTTCCCAATTCGGCAGTGGGGTTTGATGGCTACACCTTC
>TRBD1|TRBV13|.|16|TRBJ2-1
CASSDRDRVLSLEQFF
TGTGCCAGCAGCGACCGGGACAGGGTTTTATCGCTGGAGCAGTTCTTC
>TRBD2|TRBV27|.|15|TRBJ2-1
CASSLLLAGANEQFF
TGTGCCAGCAGTTTATTACTAGCGGGAGCTAATGAGCAGTTCTTC
>.|TRBV2|.|12|TRBJ2-7
CASSVQGYEQYF
TGTGCCAGCAGTGTTCAGGGCTACGAGCAGTACTTC
>TRBD1|TRBV11-2|.|14|TRBJ1-1
CASRKDRGGTEAFF
TGTGCCAGCAGAAAGGACAGGGGGGGCACTGAAGCTTTCTTT
>TRBD2|TRBV6-6|.|15|TRBJ2-1
CASSYGGSRHNEQFF
TGTGCCAGCAGTTACGGCGGGAGTAGGCACAATGAGCAGTTCTTC
>.|TRBV5-6|.|18|TRBJ2-7
CASSRALGPSPGVYEQYF
TGTGCCAGCAGCCGGGCCCTGGGTCCATCCCCAGGTGTCTACGAGCAGTACTTC
>.|TRBV11-1|.|16|TRBJ1-3
CASSPLGGYPGNTIYF
TGTGCCAGCAGCCCACTGGGGGGCTACCCTGGAAACACCATATATTTT
>.|TRBV7-9|.|12|TRBJ2-2
CASSFGAGELFF
TGTGCCAGCAGCTTTGGAGCCGGGGAGCTGTTTTTT
>TRBD1|TRBV4-2|.|16|TRBJ2-1
CASSLSRTGAYNEQFF
TGTGCCAGCAGCCTAAGCCGGACAGGGGCCTACAATGAGCAGTTCTTC
>.|TRBV28|.|13|TRBJ2-7
CASRIGRSYEQYF
TGTGCCAGCAGGATAGGCAGATCCTACGAGCAGTACTTC
>.|TRBV5-1|.|14|TRBJ2-1
CASSLADGSNEQFF
TGCGCCAGCAGCTTGGCCGATGGTAGCAATGAGCAGTTCTTC
>.|TRBV4-2|.|15|TRBJ2-7
CASSQDRVADYEQYF
TGTGCCAGCAGCCAAGATAGAGTAGCGGACTACGAGCAGTACTTC
>.|TRBV19|.|13|TRBJ2-1
CASSIDRGNEQFF
TGTGCCAGTAGTATAGACAGGGGAAATGAGCAGTTCTTC
>.|TRBV5-1|.|16|TRBJ2-2
CASSLAGRRNTGELFF
TGCGCCAGCAGCTTGGCGGGCAGGCGAAACACCGGGGAGCTGTTTTTT